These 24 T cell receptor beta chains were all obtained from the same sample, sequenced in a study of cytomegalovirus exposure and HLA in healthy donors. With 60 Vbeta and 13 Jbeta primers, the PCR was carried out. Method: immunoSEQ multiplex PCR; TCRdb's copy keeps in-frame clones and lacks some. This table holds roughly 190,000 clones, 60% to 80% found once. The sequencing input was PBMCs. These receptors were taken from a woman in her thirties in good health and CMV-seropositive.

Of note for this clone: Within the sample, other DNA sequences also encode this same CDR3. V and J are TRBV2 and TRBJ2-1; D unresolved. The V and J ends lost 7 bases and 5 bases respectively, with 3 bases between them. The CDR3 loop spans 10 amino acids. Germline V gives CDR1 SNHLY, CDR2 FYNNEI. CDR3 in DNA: TGTGCCAGCACAAACAATGAGCAGTTCTTC. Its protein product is CASTNNEQFF.

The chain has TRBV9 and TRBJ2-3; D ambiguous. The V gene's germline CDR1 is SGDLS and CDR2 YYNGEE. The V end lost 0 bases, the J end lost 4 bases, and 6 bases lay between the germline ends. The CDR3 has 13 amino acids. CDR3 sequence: CASSVGDSDTQYF. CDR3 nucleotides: TGTGCCAGCAGCGTAGGTGACTCAGATACGCAGTATTTT.

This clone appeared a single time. In nucleotides, the CDR3 is TGCGCCAGCAGCGTGGAGACAGCCTACGAGCAGTACTTC. Its protein product is CASSVETAYEQYF. This chain links TRBV5-1 with TRBJ2-7; possible D gene TRBD1, 5 bases. The CDR3 loop spans 13 amino acids. Germline CDR1 and CDR2: SGHRS and YFSETQ. Trimming left V 4 bases short and J 2 bases short, with 10 bases between.

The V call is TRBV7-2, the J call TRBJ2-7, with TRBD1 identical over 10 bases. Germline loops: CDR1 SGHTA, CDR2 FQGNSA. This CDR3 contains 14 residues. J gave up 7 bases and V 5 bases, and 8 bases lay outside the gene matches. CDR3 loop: CASSLGQGGEEQYF. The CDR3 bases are TGTGCCAGCAGCCTCGGACAGGGGGGGGAAGAGCAGTACTTC. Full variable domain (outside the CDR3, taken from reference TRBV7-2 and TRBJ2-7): GAGVSQSPSNKVTEKGKDVELRCDPISGHTALYWYRQSLGQGLEFLIYFQGNSAPDKSGLPSDRFSAERTGGSVSTLTIQRTQQEDSAVYLCASSLGQGGEEQYFGPGTRLTVT.

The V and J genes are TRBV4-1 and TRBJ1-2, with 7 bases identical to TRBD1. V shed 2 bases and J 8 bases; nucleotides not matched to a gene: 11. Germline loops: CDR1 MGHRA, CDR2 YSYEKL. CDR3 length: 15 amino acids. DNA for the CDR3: TGCGCCAGCAGCCAACCCCGGGACAGCTTCCGAGGCTACACCTTC. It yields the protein CASSQPRDSFRGYTF.

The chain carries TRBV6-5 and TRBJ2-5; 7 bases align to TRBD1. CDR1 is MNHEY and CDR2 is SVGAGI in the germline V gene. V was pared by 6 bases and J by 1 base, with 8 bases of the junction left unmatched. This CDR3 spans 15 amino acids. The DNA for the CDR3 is TGTGCCAGCAGCCACGGACAGGTGATCCAAGAGACCCAGTACTTC. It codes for CASSHGQVIQETQYF.

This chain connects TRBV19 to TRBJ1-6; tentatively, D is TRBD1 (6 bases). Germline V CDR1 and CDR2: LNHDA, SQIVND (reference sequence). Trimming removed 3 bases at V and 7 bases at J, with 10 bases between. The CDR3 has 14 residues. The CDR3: CASSIGGANSPLHF. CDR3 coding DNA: TGTGCCAGTAGTATCGGGGGGGCGAATTCACCCCTCCACTTT.

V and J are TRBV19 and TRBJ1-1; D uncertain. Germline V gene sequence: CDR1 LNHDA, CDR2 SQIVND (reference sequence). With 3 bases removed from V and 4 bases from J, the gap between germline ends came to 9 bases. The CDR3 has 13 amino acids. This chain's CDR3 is CASSIEHFTEAFF. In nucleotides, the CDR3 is TGTGCCAGTAGTATTGAACATTTCACTGAAGCTTTCTTT.

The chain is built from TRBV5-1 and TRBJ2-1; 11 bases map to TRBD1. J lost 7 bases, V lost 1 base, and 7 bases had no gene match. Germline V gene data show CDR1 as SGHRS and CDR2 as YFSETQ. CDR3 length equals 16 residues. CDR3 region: CASSLIMGTGGNEQFF. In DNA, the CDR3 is TGCGCCAGCAGCTTGATCATGGGGACAGGGGGTAATGAGCAGTTCTTC.

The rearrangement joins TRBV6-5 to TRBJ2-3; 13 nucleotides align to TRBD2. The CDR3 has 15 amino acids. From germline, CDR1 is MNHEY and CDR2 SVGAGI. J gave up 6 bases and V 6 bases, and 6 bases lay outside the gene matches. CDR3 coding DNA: TGTGCCAGCAGAGGGACTAGCGGGAAATTGGATACGCAGTATTTT. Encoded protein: CASRGTSGKLDTQYF.

The CDR3 coding sequence is TGTGCCAGCCACAGGGGGGTGACTAATGAAAAACTGTTTTTT. Translating it yields CASHRGVTNEKLFF. The rearrangement joins TRBV5-4 to TRBJ1-4; 8 nucleotides match TRBD1. Germline loops: CDR1 SGHNT, CDR2 YYREEE (reference sequence). J gave up 2 bases and V 7 bases, and 4 bases lay outside the gene matches. The CDR3 length is 14 residues.

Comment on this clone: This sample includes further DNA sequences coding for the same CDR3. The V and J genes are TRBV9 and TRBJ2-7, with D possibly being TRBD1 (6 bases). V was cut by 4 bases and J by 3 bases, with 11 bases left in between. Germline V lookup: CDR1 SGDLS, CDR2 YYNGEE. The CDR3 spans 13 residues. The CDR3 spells CASSPSQGYEQYF. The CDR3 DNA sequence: TGTGCCAGCAGCCCCTCACAGGGCTACGAGCAGTACTTC.

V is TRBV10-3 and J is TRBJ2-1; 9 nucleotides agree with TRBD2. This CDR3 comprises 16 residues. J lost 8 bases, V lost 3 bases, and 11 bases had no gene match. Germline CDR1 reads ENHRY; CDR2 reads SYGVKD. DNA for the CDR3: TGTGCCATCAGTGAAATTATTAGCGGGAGCAGGTATGAGCAGTTCTTC. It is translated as CAISEIISGSRYEQFF.

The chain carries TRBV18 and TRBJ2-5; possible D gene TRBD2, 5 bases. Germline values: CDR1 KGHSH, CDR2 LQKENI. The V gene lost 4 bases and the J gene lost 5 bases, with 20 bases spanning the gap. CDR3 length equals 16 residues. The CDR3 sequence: CASSQDSRRPWETQYF. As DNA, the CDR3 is TGTGCCAGCTCACAGGATTCCCGGAGGCCCTGGGAGACCCAGTACTTC. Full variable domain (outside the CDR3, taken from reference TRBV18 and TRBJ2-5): NAGVMQNPRHLVRRRGQEARLRCSPMKGHSHVYWYRQLPEEGLKFMVYLQKENIIDESGMPKERFSAEFPKEGPSILRIQQVVRGDSAAYFCASSQDSRRPWETQYFGPGTRLLVL.

The CDR3 nucleotides read TGCGCCAGCCTAAGGACTAGCGCCCAGCGGATAGACTCCAATGAGCAGTTCTTC. Translating it yields CASLRTSAQRIDSNEQFF. The chain carries TRBV10-2 and TRBJ2-1, with 9 bases matching TRBD2. Trimming removed 8 bases from V and 6 bases from J; junction bases left unmatched: 20. CDR3 length equals 18 residues. Germline CDR1 reads WSHSY; CDR2 reads SAAADI.

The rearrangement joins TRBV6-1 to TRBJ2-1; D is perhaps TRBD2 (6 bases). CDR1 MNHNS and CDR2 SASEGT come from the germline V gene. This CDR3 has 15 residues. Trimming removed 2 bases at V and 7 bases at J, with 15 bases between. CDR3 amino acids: CASSELGGSVNEQFF. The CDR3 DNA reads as TGTGCCAGCAGTGAATTGGGGGGATCGGTTAATGAGCAGTTCTTC.

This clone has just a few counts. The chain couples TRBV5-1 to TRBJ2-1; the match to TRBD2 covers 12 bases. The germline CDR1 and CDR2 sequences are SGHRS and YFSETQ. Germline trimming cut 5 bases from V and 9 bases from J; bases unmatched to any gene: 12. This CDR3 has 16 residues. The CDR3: CASRPKTSGRGSEQFF. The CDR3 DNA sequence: TGCGCCAGCAGGCCTAAGACTAGCGGGAGAGGGAGTGAGCAGTTCTTC.

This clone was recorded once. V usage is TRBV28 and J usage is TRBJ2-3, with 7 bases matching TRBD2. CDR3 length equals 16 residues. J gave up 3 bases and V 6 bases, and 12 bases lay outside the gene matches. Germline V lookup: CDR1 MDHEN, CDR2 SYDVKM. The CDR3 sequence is CASRPPWDYKTDTQYF. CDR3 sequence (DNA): TGTGCCAGCAGGCCCCCTTGGGACTACAAGACAGATACGCAGTATTTT.

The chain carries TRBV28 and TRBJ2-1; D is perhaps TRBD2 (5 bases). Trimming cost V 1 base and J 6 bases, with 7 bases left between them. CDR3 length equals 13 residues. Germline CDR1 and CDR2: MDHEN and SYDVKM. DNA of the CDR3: TGTGCCAGCAGTTTATCAGGAGGCAATGAGCAGTTCTTC. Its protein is CASSLSGGNEQFF.

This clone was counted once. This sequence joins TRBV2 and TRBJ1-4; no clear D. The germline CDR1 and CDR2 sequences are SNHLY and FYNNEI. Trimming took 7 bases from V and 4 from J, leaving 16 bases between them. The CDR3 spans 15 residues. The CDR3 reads CASKREVGLNEKLFF. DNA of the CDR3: TGTGCCAGCAAACGGGAAGTCGGCCTTAATGAAAAACTGTTTTTT.

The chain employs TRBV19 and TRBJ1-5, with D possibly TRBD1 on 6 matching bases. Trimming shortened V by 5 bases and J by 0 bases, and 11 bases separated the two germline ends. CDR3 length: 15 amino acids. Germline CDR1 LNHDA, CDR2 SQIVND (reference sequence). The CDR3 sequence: CASSPGQTSNQPQHF. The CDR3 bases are TGTGCCAGTAGTCCAGGACAGACTAGCAATCAGCCCCAGCATTTT.

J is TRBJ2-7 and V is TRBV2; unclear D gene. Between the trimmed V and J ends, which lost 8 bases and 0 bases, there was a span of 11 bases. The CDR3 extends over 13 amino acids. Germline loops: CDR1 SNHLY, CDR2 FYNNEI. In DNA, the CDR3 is TGTGCCAGCGTCACAGCTCTCTCCTACGAGCAGTACTTC. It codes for CASVTALSYEQYF.

The CDR3 DNA sequence: TGTGCCAGCAGCCATATAAACAGGGAAAGGGGCTACACCTTC. Its translation: CASSHINRERGYTF. V is TRBV6-6 and J is TRBJ1-2, with TRBD1 as a possible D gene (6 bases). The CDR3 runs to 14 residues. V was pared by 6 bases and J by 8 bases, with 19 bases between. Germline V gene data show CDR1 as MNHNY and CDR2 as SVGAGI (reference sequence).

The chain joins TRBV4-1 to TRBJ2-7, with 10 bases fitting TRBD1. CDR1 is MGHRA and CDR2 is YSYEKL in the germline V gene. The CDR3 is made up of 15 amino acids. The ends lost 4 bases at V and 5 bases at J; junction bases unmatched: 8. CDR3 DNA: TGCGCCAGCAGCCCCGATAATGGACAGGGGGACGAGCAGTACTTC. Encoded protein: CASSPDNGQGDEQYF.